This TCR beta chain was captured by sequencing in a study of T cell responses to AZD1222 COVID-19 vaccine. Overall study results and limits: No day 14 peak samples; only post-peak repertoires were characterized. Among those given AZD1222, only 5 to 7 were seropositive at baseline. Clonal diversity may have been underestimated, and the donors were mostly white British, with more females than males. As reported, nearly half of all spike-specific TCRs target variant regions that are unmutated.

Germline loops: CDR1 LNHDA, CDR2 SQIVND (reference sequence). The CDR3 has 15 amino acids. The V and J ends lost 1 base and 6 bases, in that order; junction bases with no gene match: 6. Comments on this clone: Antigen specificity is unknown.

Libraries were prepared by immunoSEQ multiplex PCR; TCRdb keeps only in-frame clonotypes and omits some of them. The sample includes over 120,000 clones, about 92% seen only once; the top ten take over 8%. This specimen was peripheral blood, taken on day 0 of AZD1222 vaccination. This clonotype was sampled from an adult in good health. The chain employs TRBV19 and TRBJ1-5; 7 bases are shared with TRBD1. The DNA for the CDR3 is TGTGCCAGTAGTATAGGGGGAGGGGGCGTTCAGCCCCAGCATTTT. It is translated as CASSIGGGGVQPQHF.